Below are 8 T cell receptor beta chains sequenced from a single sample in a study of blood T cell repertoires in COVID-19. Sequenced by immunoSEQ multiplex PCR; TCRdb stores in-frame clones only, minus some. The data contain fewer than 250,000 clones, roughly 89% of them singletons. Sequenced input: PBMCs or T cells enriched from blood (not recorded which). These receptors came from a woman aged 40 to 55 who had recovered from COVID-19.

The genes are TRBV4-1 and TRBJ2-1, with TRBD2 identical over 14 bases. This CDR3 is 16 amino acids long. Looked up from germline, CDR1 is MGHRA and CDR2 is YSYEKL. V gave up 4 bases and J gave up 9 bases; unmatched junction bases: 8. CDR3 residues: CASSLVGLAGGPEQFF. As DNA, the CDR3 is TGCGCCAGCAGCCTTGTCGGACTAGCGGGAGGTCCTGAGCAGTTCTTC.

This clone was counted a few times. The chain employs TRBV5-6 and TRBJ2-6; weak D call: TRBD1 (6 bases). The germline V gene has CDR1 SGHDT and CDR2 YYEEEE. The CDR3 length is 15 residues. V lost 4 bases to trimming and J lost 4 bases, with 12 bases between them. As DNA, the CDR3 is TGTGCCAGCAGCCCCACAGGGCTCGGGGCCAACGTCCTGACTTTC. It encodes CASSPTGLGANVLTF.

The chain is built from TRBV5-1 and TRBJ2-1, with D perhaps matching TRBD2 (7 bases). Germline CDR1 and CDR2: SGHRS and YFSETQ. The CDR3 totals 15 residues. Trimming took off 5 bases at V and 1 base at J, with 13 bases between the two ends. DNA of the CDR3: TGCGCCAGCAGTCCCAGCGGGACATCCTACAATGAGCAGTTCTTC. Protein product: CASSPSGTSYNEQFF.

In its sample, this clone was seen once. The chain has TRBV7-2 and TRBJ1-6; TRBD1 might be the D (5 bases). The CDR3 runs 15 residues. V gave up 1 base and J gave up 7 bases, with 11 bases separating them. Germline CDR1 and CDR2: SGHTA and FQGNSA. In DNA, the CDR3 is TGTGCCAGCAGCTTAGAGGCAGGGCGAAATTCACCCCTCCACTTT. Residues: CASSLEAGRNSPLHF.

The J gene is TRBJ1-2, the V gene TRBV11-2; tentatively, D is TRBD1 (6 bases). CDR3 length: 15 residues. V was trimmed by 2 bases and J by 3 bases, leaving 13 bases between them. Germline V CDR1 and CDR2: SGHAT, FQNNGV. The CDR3 DNA sequence: TGTGCCAGCAGCTTATCAGGGGACAAATACTATGGCTACACCTTC. As protein: CASSLSGDKYYGYTF.

V and J are TRBV5-6 and TRBJ2-2, with 9 positions matching TRBD2. The CDR3 is 14 residues long. The V gene end was trimmed by 4 bases and the J gene end by 4 bases; junction bases not matched to a gene: 2. Germline CDR1 SGHDT, CDR2 YYEEEE. The CDR3: CASSPTSGTGELFF. DNA for the CDR3: TGTGCCAGCAGCCCGACTAGCGGCACCGGGGAGCTGTTTTTT.

The chain couples TRBV30 to TRBJ1-1; D possibly corresponds to TRBD1 (5 bases). V was shortened by 6 bases and J by 0 bases, with 14 bases between the two germline ends. Germline V CDR1 and CDR2: GTSNPN, SVGIG (reference sequence). The CDR3 is made up of 14 amino acids. The CDR3 is CACLRGGLNTEAFF. CDR3 bases: TGTGCCTGTCTGCGCGGGGGATTGAACACTGAAGCTTTCTTT.

The J gene is TRBJ1-1, the V gene TRBV19, with 8 bases identical to TRBD1. CDR3 length: 15 residues. V shed 4 bases and J 0 bases; nucleotides not matched to a gene: 4. Germline V gene sequence: CDR1 LNHDA, CDR2 SQIVND (reference sequence). CDR3 loop: CASSRRDRLNTEAFF. The CDR3, as DNA: TGTGCCAGTAGTAGACGGGACAGGCTGAACACTGAAGCTTTCTTT.